A few counts support the clone carrying this T cell receptor beta chain. TCRdb reprocessed the 5' RACE reads via MiXCR and lists one record per CDR3 protein. The sample carries approximately 600,000 distinct CDR3 sequences, 10% to 15% recorded once. This record comes from a study of T cells after yellow fever vaccination. The TCR sequence derives from a man younger than 45 who received the YFV17D yellow fever vaccine. This material consisted of PBMCs, taken on the day of the yellow fever booster vaccination.

As DNA, the CDR3 is TGTGCCAGCAGCTTTGACAAGCGGGGTACCCAGTACTTC. It yields the protein CASSFDKRGTQYF. The chain employs TRBV11-2 and TRBJ2-5, with 7 bases lining up with TRBD2. The CDR3 totals 13 residues. The germline V gene has CDR1 SGHAT and CDR2 FQNNGV. With 3 bases clipped from V and 8 bases from J, the junction kept 6 bases outside the gene matches.